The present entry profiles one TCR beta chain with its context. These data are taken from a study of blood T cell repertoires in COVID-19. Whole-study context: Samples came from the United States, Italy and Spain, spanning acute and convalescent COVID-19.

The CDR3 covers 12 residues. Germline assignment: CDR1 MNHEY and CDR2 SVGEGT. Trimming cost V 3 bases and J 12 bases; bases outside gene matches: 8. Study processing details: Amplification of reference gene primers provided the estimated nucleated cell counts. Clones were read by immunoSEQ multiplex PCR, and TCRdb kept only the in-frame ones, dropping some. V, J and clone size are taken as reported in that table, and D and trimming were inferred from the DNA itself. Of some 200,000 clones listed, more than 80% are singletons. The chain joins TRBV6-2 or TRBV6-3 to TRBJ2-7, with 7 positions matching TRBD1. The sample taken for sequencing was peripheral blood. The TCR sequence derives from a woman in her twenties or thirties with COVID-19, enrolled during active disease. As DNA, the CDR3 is TGTGCCAGCAGTTATCCCTTGGGGACAGCGTACTTC. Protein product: CASSYPLGTAYF.